The 4 T cell receptor beta chains below were found in one sample sequenced in a study of cytomegalovirus exposure and HLA in healthy donors. PCR was performed using 60 Vbeta and 13 Jbeta primers. Assay used: immunoSEQ multiplex PCR; TCRdb lists only in-frame clones, some missing. The sample consists of fewer than 120,000 clones, 75% to 90% of them appearing once. The sample was PBMCs. The origin of the receptors is a man aged 35 to 55 in good health and CMV-seronegative.

The genes are TRBV6-1 and TRBJ1-6; D is ambiguous. Germline V gene sequence: CDR1 MNHNS, CDR2 SASEGT. The length of the CDR3 is 15 residues. Trimming shortened V by 0 bases and J by 9 bases, and 12 bases separated the two germline ends. In DNA, the CDR3 is TGTGCCAGCAGTGAAGCGAGGAGAGATCGTTCACCCCTCCACTTT. This gives the protein CASSEARRDRSPLHF.

This clone came up a few times. The chain has TRBV4-3 and TRBJ2-2; 13 bases line up with TRBD2. Unmatched junction bases numbered 14, after V lost 4 bases and J lost 3 bases. Looked up from germline, CDR1 is LGHNA and CDR2 is YSLEER. The CDR3 spans 20 residues. CDR3 in amino acids: CASSRLGPTSGGTYTGELFF. The CDR3 DNA reads as TGCGCCAGCAGCCGCCTGGGGCCGACTAGCGGGGGGACTTACACCGGGGAGCTGTTTTTT.

The chain joins TRBV6-5 to TRBJ1-6; D might be TRBD1 (5 bases). The CDR3 runs 13 residues. Germline CDR1 is MNHEY and CDR2 is SVGAGI. The V gene lost 1 base and the J gene lost 9 bases, with 7 bases spanning the gap. The chain's CDR3 is CASSYYRGSPLHF. The DNA for the CDR3 is TGTGCCAGCAGTTACTATAGGGGTTCACCCCTCCACTTT.

The chain joins TRBV5-1 to TRBJ2-3, with 7 bases identical to TRBD2. The CDR3 runs to 12 residues. The junction had 4 bases not matched to a gene; V was cut back by 6 bases and J by 6 bases. Germline-derived CDR1 and CDR2 are SGHRS and YFSETQ. CDR3 in amino acids: CASTWGGDTQYF. The CDR3 nucleotides read TGCGCCAGCACCTGGGGGGGGGATACGCAGTATTTT. Together with reference TRBV5-1 and TRBJ2-3, the CDR3 gives the full variable domain: KAGVTQTPRYLIKTRGQQVTLSCSPISGHRSVSWYQQTPGQGLQFLFEYFSETQRNKGNFPGRFSGRQFSNSRSEMNVSTLELGDSALYLCASTWGGDTQYFGPGTRLTVL.